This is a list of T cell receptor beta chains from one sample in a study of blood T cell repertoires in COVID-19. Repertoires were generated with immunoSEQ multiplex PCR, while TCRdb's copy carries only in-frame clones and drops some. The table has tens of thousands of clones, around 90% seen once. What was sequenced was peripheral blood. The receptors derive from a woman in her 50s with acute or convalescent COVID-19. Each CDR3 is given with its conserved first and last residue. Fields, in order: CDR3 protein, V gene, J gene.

CDR3: CASSPTRVNTEAFF
V: TRBV27
J: TRBJ1-1

CDR3: CASSTPPGGTYTF
V: TRBV28
J: TRBJ1-2

CDR3: CASKPGGSGANVLTF
V: TRBV27
J: TRBJ2-6

CDR3: CASSERGMNTEAFF
V: TRBV19
J: TRBJ1-1

CDR3: CASSQSLTSGSLNEQFF
V: TRBV27
J: TRBJ2-1

CDR3: CASSQGVSGYTF
V: TRBV3-1/TRBV3-2
J: TRBJ1-2

CDR3: CASSQGLAGGLRVQETQYF
V: TRBV3-1/TRBV3-2
J: TRBJ2-5

CDR3: CASSFAGEQYF
V: TRBV11-2
J: TRBJ2-7

CDR3: CASGRAYEQFF
V: TRBV27
J: TRBJ2-1

CDR3: CASSQVTGNTEAFF
V: TRBV6-5
J: TRBJ1-1

CDR3: CASSVGGGINTGELFF
V: TRBV6-4
J: TRBJ2-2

CDR3: CASSLRAGAHQPQHF
V: TRBV11-2
J: TRBJ1-5

CDR3: CACRLGQGHGYTF
V: TRBV7-9
J: TRBJ1-2

CDR3: CASSLGGGNPEAFF
V: TRBV5-1
J: TRBJ1-1

CDR3: CASSDSIAMYNSPLHF
V: TRBV6-4
J: TRBJ1-6

CDR3: CASSIGGYEQYF
V: TRBV19
J: TRBJ2-7

CDR3: CAISARGVANYGYTF
V: TRBV10-3
J: TRBJ1-2

CDR3: CAISESRGLTDTQYF
V: TRBV10-3
J: TRBJ2-3

CDR3: CATSDPGGNGNTIYF
V: TRBV24-1
J: TRBJ1-3

CDR3: CASCLIGSSPLHF
V: TRBV16
J: TRBJ1-6

CDR3: CASSLGEGRYEQYF
V: TRBV7-6
J: TRBJ2-7

CDR3: CASSQDRGTGVPNTIYF
V: TRBV4-1
J: TRBJ1-3

CDR3: CASSYSAQGYNQPQHF
V: TRBV6-5
J: TRBJ1-5

CDR3: CASSIGTAVGNTIYF
V: TRBV7-2
J: TRBJ1-3

CDR3: CASSPTHQVSRNEQFF
V: TRBV18
J: TRBJ2-1

CDR3: CASGWTGARTMNTEAFF
V: TRBV12-5
J: TRBJ1-1

CDR3: CASSLGGQRPPGGGYTF
V: TRBV7-2
J: TRBJ1-2

CDR3: CASSLLADRGPEQYF
V: TRBV5-1
J: TRBJ2-7

CDR3: CASSFDRVTEAFF
V: TRBV18
J: TRBJ1-1